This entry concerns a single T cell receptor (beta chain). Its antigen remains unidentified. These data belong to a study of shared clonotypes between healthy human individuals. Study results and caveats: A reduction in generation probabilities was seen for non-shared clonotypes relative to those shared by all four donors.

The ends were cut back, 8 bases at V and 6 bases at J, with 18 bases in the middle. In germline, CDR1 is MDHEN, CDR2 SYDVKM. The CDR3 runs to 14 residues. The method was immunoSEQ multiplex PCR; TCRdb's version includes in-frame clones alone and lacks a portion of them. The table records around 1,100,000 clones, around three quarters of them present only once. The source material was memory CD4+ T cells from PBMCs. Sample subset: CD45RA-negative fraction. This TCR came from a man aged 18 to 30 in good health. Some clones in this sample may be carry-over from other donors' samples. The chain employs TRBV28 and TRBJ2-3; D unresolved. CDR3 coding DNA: TGTGCCAGCCGATCGCAAGGGTCTGGGGATACGCAGTATTTT. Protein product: CASRSQGSGDTQYF.